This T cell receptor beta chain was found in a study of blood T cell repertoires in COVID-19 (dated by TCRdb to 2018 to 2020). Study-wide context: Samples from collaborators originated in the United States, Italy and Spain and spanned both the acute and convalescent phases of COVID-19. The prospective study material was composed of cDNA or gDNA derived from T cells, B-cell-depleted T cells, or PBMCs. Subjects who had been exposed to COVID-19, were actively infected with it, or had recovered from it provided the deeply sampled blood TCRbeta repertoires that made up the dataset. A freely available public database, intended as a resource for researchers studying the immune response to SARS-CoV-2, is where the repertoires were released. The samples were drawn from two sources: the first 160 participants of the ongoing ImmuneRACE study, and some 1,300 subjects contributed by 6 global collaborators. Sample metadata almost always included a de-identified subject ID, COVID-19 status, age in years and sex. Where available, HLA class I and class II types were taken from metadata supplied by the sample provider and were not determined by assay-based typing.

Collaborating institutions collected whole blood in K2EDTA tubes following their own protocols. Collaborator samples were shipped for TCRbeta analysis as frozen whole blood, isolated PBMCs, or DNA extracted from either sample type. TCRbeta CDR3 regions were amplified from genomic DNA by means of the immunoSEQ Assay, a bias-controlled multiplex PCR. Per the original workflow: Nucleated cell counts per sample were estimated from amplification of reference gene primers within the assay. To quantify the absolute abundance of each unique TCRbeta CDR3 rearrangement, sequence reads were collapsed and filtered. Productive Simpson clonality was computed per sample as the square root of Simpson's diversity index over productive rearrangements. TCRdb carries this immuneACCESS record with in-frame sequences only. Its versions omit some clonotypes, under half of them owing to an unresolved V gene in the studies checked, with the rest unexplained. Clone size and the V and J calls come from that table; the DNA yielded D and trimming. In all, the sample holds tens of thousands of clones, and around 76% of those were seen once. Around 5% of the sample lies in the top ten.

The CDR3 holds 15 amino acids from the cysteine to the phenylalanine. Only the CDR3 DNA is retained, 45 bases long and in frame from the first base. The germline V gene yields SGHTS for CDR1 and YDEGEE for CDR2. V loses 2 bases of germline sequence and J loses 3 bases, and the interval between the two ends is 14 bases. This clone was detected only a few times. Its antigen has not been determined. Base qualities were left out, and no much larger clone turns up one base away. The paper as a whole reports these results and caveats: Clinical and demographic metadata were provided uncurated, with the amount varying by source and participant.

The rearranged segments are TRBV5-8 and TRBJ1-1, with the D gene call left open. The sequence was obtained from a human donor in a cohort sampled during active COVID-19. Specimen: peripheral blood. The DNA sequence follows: TGTGCCAGCAGCTTTGACTTAACAACTTACACTGAAGCTTTCTTT. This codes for CASSFDLTTYTEAFF. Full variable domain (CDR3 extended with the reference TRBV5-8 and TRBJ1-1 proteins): EAGVTQSPTHLIKTRGQQATLRCSPISGHTSVYWYQQALGLGLQFLLWYDEGEERNRGNFPPRFSGRQFPNYSSELNVNALELEDSALYLCASSFDLTTYTEAFFGQGTRLTVV.